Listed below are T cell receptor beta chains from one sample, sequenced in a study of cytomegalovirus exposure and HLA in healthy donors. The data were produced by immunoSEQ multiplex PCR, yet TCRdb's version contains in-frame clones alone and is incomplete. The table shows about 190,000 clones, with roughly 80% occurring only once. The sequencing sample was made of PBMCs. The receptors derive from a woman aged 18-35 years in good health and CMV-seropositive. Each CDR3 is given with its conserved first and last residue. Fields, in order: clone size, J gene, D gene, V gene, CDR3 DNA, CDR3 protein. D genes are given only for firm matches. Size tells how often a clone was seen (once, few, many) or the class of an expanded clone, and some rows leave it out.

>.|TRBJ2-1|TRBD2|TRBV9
TGTGCCAGCAGCCCCTTGGCGGGGGGGCGCAATGAGCAGTTCTTC
CASSPLAGGRNEQFF
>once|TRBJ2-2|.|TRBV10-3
TGTGCCATCAGTGAGACCGGGGGGCAAGTCACCGGGGAGCTGTTTTTT
CAISETGGQVTGELFF
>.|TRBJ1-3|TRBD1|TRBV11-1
TGTGCCAGCAGATCAACAGGGGCTGGAAACACCATATATTTT
CASRSTGAGNTIYF
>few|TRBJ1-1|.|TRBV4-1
TGCGCCAGCAGCCAAGTCGGCGGGTTGGGAACTGAAGCTTTCTTT
CASSQVGGLGTEAFF
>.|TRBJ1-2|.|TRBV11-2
TGTGCCAGCAGCTTAGCCTCGACAGGAAAGAACTATGGCTACACCTTC
CASSLASTGKNYGYTF
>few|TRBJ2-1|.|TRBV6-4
TGTGCCAGCAGTGTCGCACAGGGCTCCTACAATGAGCAGTTCTTC
CASSVAQGSYNEQFF
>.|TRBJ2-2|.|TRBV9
TGTGCCAGCAGCGTCGGTGACACCGGGGAGCTGTTTTTT
CASSVGDTGELFF
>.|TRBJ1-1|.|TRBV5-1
TGCGCCAGCAGCCTGGGGGGGGGCGCGGACACTGAAGCTTTCTTT
CASSLGGGADTEAFF
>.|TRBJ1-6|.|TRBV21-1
TGTGCCAGCAGCAGGGGGCGCGTTTATTCACCCCTCCACTTT
CASSRGRVYSPLHF
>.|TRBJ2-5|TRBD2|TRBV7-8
TGTGCCAGCAGCTTAGAACCGGGGGGCCAAGAGACCCAGTACTTC
CASSLEPGGQETQYF
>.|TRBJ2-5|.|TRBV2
TGTGCCAGCAGTGTAGCGGCAGGGTCGGAGACCCAGTACTTC
CASSVAAGSETQYF
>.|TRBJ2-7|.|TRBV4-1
TGCGCCAGCAGCCAAGAACGGGGACTCTACGAGCAGTACTTC
CASSQERGLYEQYF
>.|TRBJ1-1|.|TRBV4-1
TGCGCCAGCAGCCAAGACACAGGTGATCAAGCTTTCTTT
CASSQDTGDQAFF
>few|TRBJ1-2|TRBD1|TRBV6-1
TGTGCCAGCAGCAGACAGGGGGAGGGAAATGGCTACACCTTC
CASSRQGEGNGYTF
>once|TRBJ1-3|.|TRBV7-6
TGTGCCAGCAGCTTAGCGGGGGGGCTAGAAAACACCATATATTTT
CASSLAGGLENTIYF
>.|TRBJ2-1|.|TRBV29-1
TGCAGCATTCGCAGCAATGAGCAGTTCTTC
CSIRSNEQFF
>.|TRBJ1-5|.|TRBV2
TGTGCCAGCAGTGCCCCAGGGGATCAGCCCCAGCATTTT
CASSAPGDQPQHF
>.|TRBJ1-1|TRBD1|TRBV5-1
TGCGCCAGCAGCGAAACCGGGACAGTGAACACTGAAGCTTTCTTT
CASSETGTVNTEAFF
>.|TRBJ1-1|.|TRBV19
TGTGCCAGTAACGCTAGACCTGACCTGAACACTGAAGCTTTCTTT
CASNARPDLNTEAFF
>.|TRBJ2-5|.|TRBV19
TGTGCCAGTAGCCGGGCGGGGACTGGAGAGACCCAGTACTTC
CASSRAGTGETQYF
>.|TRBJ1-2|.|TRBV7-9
TGTGCCAGCAGCTTAGCTGAGACAGAAGGATATGGCTACACCTTC
CASSLAETEGYGYTF
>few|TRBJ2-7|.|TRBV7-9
TGTGCCAGCAGCGTTACGAGAGGGACAAACACCTACGAGCAGTACTTC
CASSVTRGTNTYEQYF
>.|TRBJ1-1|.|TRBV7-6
TGTGCCAGCAGCTTAGGGACACTTAACACTGAAGCTTTCTTT
CASSLGTLNTEAFF
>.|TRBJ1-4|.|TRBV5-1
TGCGCCAGCAGCTTGGCCAGGGCGGATAATGAAAAACTGTTTTTT
CASSLARADNEKLFF
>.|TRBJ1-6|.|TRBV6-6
TGTGCCAGCAGCTTGCGAGAGAATTCACCCCTCCACTTT
CASSLRENSPLHF
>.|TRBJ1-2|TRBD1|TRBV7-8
TGTGCCAGCAGCCCCTACGACAGGGTGGGCGGTGGCTACACCTTC
CASSPYDRVGGGYTF
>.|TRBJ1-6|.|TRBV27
TGTGCCAGCAGCTTAAGGCAGGGTCATCTGAATTCACCCCTCCACTTT
CASSLRQGHLNSPLHF
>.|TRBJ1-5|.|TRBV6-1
TGTGCCAGCAGTGAAAAGGGGAATCAGCCCCAGCATTTT
CASSEKGNQPQHF
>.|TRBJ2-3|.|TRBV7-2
TGTGCCAGCAGCTCACACCCGAAAGCGGTACCTAGCACAGATACGCAGTATTTT
CASSSHPKAVPSTDTQYF
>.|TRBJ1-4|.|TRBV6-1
TGTGCCAGCAGTGCAGGGAATACGGGTGAAAAACTGTTTTTT
CASSAGNTGEKLFF
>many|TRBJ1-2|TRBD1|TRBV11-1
TGTGCCAGCAGTTACAGGGGGAAGGACTATGGCTACACCTTC
CASSYRGKDYGYTF
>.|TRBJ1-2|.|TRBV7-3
TGTGCCAGCAGCTTAACGGGGGGACGGAACTATGGCTACACCTTC
CASSLTGGRNYGYTF
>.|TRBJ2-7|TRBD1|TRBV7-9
TGTGCCAGCAGCTTAGGGCGCGGGACAGGGGTTCCCGAGCAGTACTTC
CASSLGRGTGVPEQYF
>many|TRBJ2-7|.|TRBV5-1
TGCGCCAGCAGCTTGTTTGGGACACCCAACTACGAGCAGTACTTC
CASSLFGTPNYEQYF
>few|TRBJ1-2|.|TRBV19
TGTGCCAGTAGTTTACCTAGCGGGGAGGGCTATGGCTACACCTTC
CASSLPSGEGYGYTF
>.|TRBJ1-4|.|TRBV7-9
TGTGCCAGCAGCCGCGGCGGCGAAAAACTGTTTTTT
CASSRGGEKLFF
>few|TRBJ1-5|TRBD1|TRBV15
TGTGCCACCAGCAGAGATTTACGGGACAGGGCGTTACATAGCAATCAGCCCCAGCATTTT
CATSRDLRDRALHSNQPQHF
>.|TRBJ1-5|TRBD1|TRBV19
TGTGCCAGTAGTATAAGGAGGCAGGGGGCCTTTCAGCCCCAGCATTTT
CASSIRRQGAFQPQHF
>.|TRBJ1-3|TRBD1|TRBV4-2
TGTGCCAGCAGCCAACACCTAGGACAGGCCATTGGAAACACCATATATTTT
CASSQHLGQAIGNTIYF
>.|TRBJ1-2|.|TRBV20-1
TGCAGTGGGAGGGCAAGCTATGGCTACACCTTC
CSGRASYGYTF
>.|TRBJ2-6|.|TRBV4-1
TGCGCCAGCAGCCAAGACCAGGTGGGCTCTGGGGCCAACGTCCTGACTTTC
CASSQDQVGSGANVLTF
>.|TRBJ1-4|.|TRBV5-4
TGTGCCAGCAGCTTGGGATCAGGGAATCTTAACGAAAAACTGTTTTTT
CASSLGSGNLNEKLFF
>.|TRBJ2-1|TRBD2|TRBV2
TGTGCCACAGTTTCTAGCGGGGGGGCCGCTGAGCAGTTCTTC
CATVSSGGAAEQFF
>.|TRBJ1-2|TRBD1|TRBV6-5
TGTGCCAGCAGCGACAGGGGGCTTTATGGCTACACCTTC
CASSDRGLYGYTF